This TCR beta chain stems from a study of shared clonotypes between healthy human individuals. The ends were cut back, 3 bases at V and 0 bases at J, with 16 bases in the middle. Germline CDR1 reads LGHNA; CDR2 reads YNFKEQ. There are 17 residues in the CDR3. Replicate PCRs for sorted subsets used around 200 ng DNA; this equaled about 30,000 T cell genomes. The protocol was immunoSEQ multiplex PCR, while the TCRdb copy is restricted to in-frame clones and leaves out a portion. There are fewer than 2.5 million clones in the sample; under 95% occur only once, and around 0.4% lies in the top ten. A split of CD4+ cells into CD45RA+ naive and CD45RA-negative memory subsets was performed.

The chain carries TRBV4-2 and TRBJ2-3; perhaps TRBD1 as D (6 bases). The receptor's source is a man younger than 30 in good health. Some clones in this sample may be carry-over from other donors' samples. Input material: naive CD4+ T cells from PBMCs. Noted subset: CD45RA+ positively selected. DNA of the CDR3: TGTGCCAGCAGCCAGAACGTTGGGGGCTCTAGCACAGATACGCAGTATTTT. It codes for CASSQNVGGSSTDTQYF.